The clone carrying this T cell receptor (beta chain) was found a few times. This sample was taken from a study of beta chain features in type 1 diabetes. A sort by CD45RO/CCR7/CD25/CD127/CD95/CD27 yielded CD4+ naive, central memory, regulatory and stem cell-like memory cells. Expressed TCRB transcripts were sequenced because the isolated RNA had all been reverse transcribed beforehand. Some clones are missing from TCRdb's copy, which holds only in-frame ones; the method was immunoSEQ multiplex PCR. The data contain a few hundred thousand clones, 25% to 35% of them singletons. The CDR3 is 11 amino acids. The germline CDR1 and CDR2 sequences are DFQATT and SNEGSKA (reference sequence). Trimming took 3 bases from V and 7 from J, leaving 9 bases between them.

The source material was naive CD4+ T cells from blood. This TCR was sampled from a man younger than 35 in good health. The V gene is TRBV20-1, the J gene TRBJ2-5; D may be TRBD1 (6 bases). The DNA of the CDR3 is TGCAGTGCTAGTTTGGGGGCGACCCAGTACTTC. It encodes CSASLGATQYF.